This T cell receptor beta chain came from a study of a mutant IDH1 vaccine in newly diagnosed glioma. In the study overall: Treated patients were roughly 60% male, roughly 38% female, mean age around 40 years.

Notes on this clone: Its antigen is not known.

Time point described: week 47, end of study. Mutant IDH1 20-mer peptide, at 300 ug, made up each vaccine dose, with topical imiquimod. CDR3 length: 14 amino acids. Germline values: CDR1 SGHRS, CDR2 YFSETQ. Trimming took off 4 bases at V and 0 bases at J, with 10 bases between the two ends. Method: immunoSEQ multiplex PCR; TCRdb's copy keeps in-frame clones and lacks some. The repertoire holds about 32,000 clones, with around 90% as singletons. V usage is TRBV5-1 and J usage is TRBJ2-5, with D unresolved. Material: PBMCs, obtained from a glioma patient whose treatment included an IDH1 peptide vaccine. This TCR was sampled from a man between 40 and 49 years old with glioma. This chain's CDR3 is CASSPAPNQETQYF. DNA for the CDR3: TGCGCCAGCAGCCCCGCCCCGAACCAAGAGACCCAGTACTTC. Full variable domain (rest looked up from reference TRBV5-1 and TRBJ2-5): KAGVTQTPRYLIKTRGQQVTLSCSPISGHRSVSWYQQTPGQGLQFLFEYFSETQRNKGNFPGRFSGRQFSNSRSEMNVSTLELGDSALYLCASSPAPNQETQYFGPGTRLLVL.